Reported below is one TCR beta chain. Its antigen is currently not known. No base qualities exist here, and no much larger clone lies one base off it. In Seattle, one collaborating source enrolled patients while the infection was active and tracked those patients longitudinally over the course of disease. Whole blood was collected in K2EDTA tubes by collaborating institutions according to the institutions' own protocols. For TCRbeta analysis, collaborator samples were shipped as frozen whole blood, as isolated PBMCs, or as DNA extracted from either sample type. The data are from a study of blood T cell repertoires in COVID-19 (dated by TCRdb to the early 2020s). Regarding the complete study: The collaborator samples originated in the United States, Italy and Spain and spanned the acute and convalescent phases of COVID-19. Samples were obtained from the ongoing ImmuneRACE study (first 160 participants) and from 1,200 or so subjects provided by 6 global collaborators. Where HLA class I and class II types were available, the types were taken from metadata supplied by the sample provider, not from assay-based typing. The repertoires were released in a freely available public database intended as a resource for research on the immune response to SARS-CoV-2. Subjects who had been exposed to COVID-19, were actively infected with it, or had recovered from it provided the deeply sampled blood TCRbeta repertoires that made up the dataset. Nearly every sample came with metadata listing a de-identified subject ID, COVID-19 status, age in years and sex. The material from the prospective study consisted of cDNA or gDNA derived from T cells, B-cell-depleted T cells, or PBMCs.

The immunoSEQ Assay, a bias-controlled multiplex PCR, was used to amplify TCRbeta CDR3 regions from genomic DNA. The study's own analysis went as follows. The number of nucleated cells in each sample was estimated by amplification of reference gene primers within the assay. Sequence reads were collapsed and filtered to measure the absolute abundance of every unique TCRbeta CDR3 rearrangement. Productive Simpson clonality was computed per sample as the square root of Simpson's diversity index over productive rearrangements. In its TCRdb copy, this immuneACCESS table keeps in-frame sequences only and misses some clones. Where compared with another copy, unresolved V genes explain less than half of these, and the others have no known cause. V and J calls and clone size are copied from that table; D and trimming were computed from the DNA. In this sample the table shows roughly 60,000 clones, around four fifths of which occur a single time. Roughly 10% of the sample goes to the ten largest clones.

The trim is 3 bases for V and 1 base for J, with a gap of 15 bases between the germline ends. The germline V gene (reference sequence) sets CDR1 to SEHNR and CDR2 to FQNEAQ. Counted from cysteine to phenylalanine, this CDR3 has 16 amino acids. CDR3 DNA is the only sequence kept; it has 48 bases, read in frame from the first base. General conclusions and limits of the study: The amount of clinical and demographic metadata varied by source and participant and was provided uncurated.

The sequence is built from TRBV7-9 and TRBJ1-1; the D segment could be TRBD1, given 6 matching bases. Specimen: peripheral blood. The receptor comes from a young man with COVID-19, enrolled during active disease. The sequenced DNA is TGTGCCAGCAGCTTGTCCTCCAGGGGTACGAACACTGAAGCTTTCTTT. Protein translation: CASSLSSRGTNTEAFF.